This T cell receptor (beta chain) was profiled in a study of CD8 T cells in ankylosing spondylitis. Whole-study results and caveats: Typical of ankylosing spondylitis blood, it appeared, was a TCR beta motif of fewer than ten highly homologous variants. Enrichment of disease-linked clones was reportedly significant in matched ankylosing spondylitis synovial fluid.

V was clipped by 0 bases and J by 9 bases, with 15 bases between them. Germline V CDR1 and CDR2: LNHNV, YYDKDF (reference sequence). The CDR3 extends over 15 amino acids. This clonotype was observed a few times. The antigen remains unidentified. Libraries of TCR beta came from quantitative 5'-RACE with molecular barcodes. TCRdb re-called the 5' RACE reads with MiXCR, one entry per CDR3 protein. The sample records about 540,000 distinct CDR3 sequences, about 12% being singletons. The clonotype comes from a male donor with ankylosing spondylitis. The V and J genes are TRBV15 and TRBJ2-1, with D perhaps TRBD2 (5 bases). Specimen: blood, either unsorted or a sorted T cell fraction (not recorded which). The CDR3 nucleotides read TGTGCCACCAGCAGAGATCTGGGTTATGAGGGTGAGCAGTTCTTC. As protein: CATSRDLGYEGEQFF.